These T cell receptor beta chains were read from a single sample in a study of blood T cells in healthy people across ages. From the 5' RACE reads, TCRdb called clonotypes with MiXCR, one entry per CDR3 protein. Among approximately 730,000 distinct CDR3 sequences, roughly 44% were seen once, and the ten largest hold around 20%. The sample consisted of blood. The receptors derive from an older woman in good health. Each CDR3 is given with its conserved first and last residue. The D gene is left open where the match is weak. Clone size, where shown, is once, few, many, or a class for clones that have expanded.

TRBV27 - 14 many CASSLWQGGNEQFF
TRBV4-2 - 13 - CASSQPRTDTQYF
TRBV4-2 TRBD1 15 many CASSQDIDRVNGYTF
TRBV20-1 TRBD1 18 - CSARGDHGTGAEDYERYF
TRBV6-6 - 15 - CASSIEVGVREKLFF
TRBV20-1 - 15 - CSASTAGSVGGTQYF
TRBV2 TRBD2 15 - CASSGGLPQGDTQYF
TRBV7-2 TRBD1 14 few CASSSGTGNEKLFF
TRBV5-6 TRBD1 15 - CASSLRTGASETQYF
TRBV10-3 TRBD1 13 few CAISDRTGYEQYF
TRBV20-1 TRBD1 13 - CSPPGQTYNEQFF
TRBV28 TRBD1 17 - CASSFPLAGTVSSPLHF
TRBV7-9 - 14 - CASSTESVNTEAFF
TRBV7-2 - 15 - CASSQYGSGANVLTF
TRBV12-3/TRBV12-4 - 14 many CATVPGLHTDTQYF
TRBV2 TRBD1 14 few CASSGTGYLDEQFF
TRBV3-1 - 12 - CASSQGNGPQHF
TRBV20-1 TRBD1 14 once CSARGWTGDNEQFF
TRBV5-1 TRBD2 16 many CASSLALAGGQETQYF
TRBV5-6 - 15 - CASSYQGFSGNTIYF
TRBV4-1 - 15 - CASSQAYRLNQPQHF
TRBV20-1 - 13 - CSARETLNYGYTF
TRBV20-1 TRBD2 15 many CSPQGTSGRRYEQYF